The 22 T cell receptor beta chains below come from one sample, sequenced in a study of T cell repertoires in cytomegalovirus infection. Each CDR3 protein gets one entry after TCRdb re-called the reads with MiXCR. Of 90,000 to 110,000 distinct CDR3 sequences listed, approximately 28% are singletons. The antigens these receptors bind are not known. This specimen was CD8+ T cells from cultured PBMCs, taken from culture after CMV antigen stimulation. The receptors shown here come from a human donor in good health (CMV status not recorded). Some clones in this sample may be carry-over from other donors' samples.

The rearrangement uses TRBV2 and TRBJ1-1; maybe TRBD1 (6 bases). This CDR3 is built from 13 residues. The ends were cut back, 6 bases at V and 2 bases at J, with 10 bases in the middle. CDR1 is SNHLY, CDR2 FYNNEI, per germline. This chain's CDR3 is CASRQDRNTEAFF. The CDR3 DNA reads as TGTGCCAGCAGACAGGACAGAAACACTGAAGCTTTCTTT.

The chain is built from TRBV2 and TRBJ2-3; 7 bases align to TRBD2. This CDR3 contains 15 residues. V shed 10 bases and J 3 bases; nucleotides not matched to a gene: 13. Germline CDR1 is SNHLY and CDR2 is FYNNEI. DNA of the CDR3: TGTGCCATCGACTCCGGAGCGGGGATAACAGATACGCAGTATTTT. It codes for CAIDSGAGITDTQYF.

This clonotype was observed a handful of times. CDR3 coding DNA: TGTGCCAGCAGTTTTACAGGGCTTTCCTACAATGAGCAGTTCTTC. Translation gives CASSFTGLSYNEQFF. The chain joins TRBV12-3 or TRBV12-4 to TRBJ2-1; tentatively, D is TRBD1 (6 bases). V was trimmed by 3 bases and J by 1 base, leaving 10 bases between them. The CDR3 covers 15 residues.

This chain joins TRBV5-4 and TRBJ1-2; D ambiguous. CDR1 SGHNT and CDR2 YYREEE come from the germline V gene (reference sequence). V dropped 4 bases and J dropped 1 base, with 11 bases sitting between them. The CDR3 spans 14 residues. The CDR3, as DNA: TGTGCCAGCAGCATGGGATTTGATAACTATGGCTACACCTTC. This codes for CASSMGFDNYGYTF.

The CDR3 sequence is CASSPSAGEDYNEQFF. Written as DNA, the CDR3 is TGTGCCAGCAGTCCAAGTGCGGGGGAAGACTACAATGAGCAGTTCTTC. V and J are TRBV27 and TRBJ2-1; the match to TRBD2 covers 7 bases. The CDR3 has 16 amino acids. V gave up 5 bases and J gave up 3 bases; unmatched junction bases: 10. Germline assignment: CDR1 MNHEY and CDR2 SMNVEV (reference sequence).

This sequence joins TRBV29-1 and TRBJ2-2, with 7 bases lining up with TRBD2. Losses at the gene ends were 2 bases for V and 4 bases for J; bases not matched to a gene: 4. The CDR3 sequence is 14 residues long. The germline V gene encodes CDR1 SQVTM and CDR2 ANQGSEA. The CDR3: CSVESGTLTGELFF. The CDR3 DNA reads as TGCAGCGTTGAAAGCGGGACTCTCACCGGGGAGCTGTTTTTT.

This clonotype was detected many times. The rearrangement uses TRBV7-2 and TRBJ2-3; 8 nucleotides match TRBD2. The CDR3 length is 15 residues. V was pared by 4 bases and J by 1 base, with 4 bases of the junction left unmatched. Looked up from germline, CDR1 is SGHTA and CDR2 is FQGNSA. CDR3 protein: CASSSAGERTDTQYF. The CDR3 bases are TGTGCCAGCAGCTCAGCGGGGGAGCGCACAGATACGCAGTATTTT. Together with reference TRBV7-2 and TRBJ2-3, the CDR3 gives the full variable domain: GAGVSQSPSNKVTEKGKDVELRCDPISGHTALYWYRQSLGQGLEFLIYFQGNSAPDKSGLPSDRFSAERTGGSVSTLTIQRTQQEDSAVYLCASSSAGERTDTQYFGPGTRLTVL.

The chain recombines TRBV6-6 with TRBJ1-1; D remains ambiguous. Trimming shortened V by 7 bases and J by 1 base, and 7 bases separated the two germline ends. This CDR3 is 12 amino acids long. Per germline, CDR1 MNHNY and CDR2 SVGAGI (reference sequence). The CDR3: CASTHSNTEAFF. DNA for the CDR3: TGTGCCAGCACGCATTCGAACACTGAAGCTTTCTTT.

This clonotype has only a few counts. V usage is TRBV2 and J usage is TRBJ2-7; 9 bases match TRBD1. The CDR3 is 15 amino acids. Germline-derived CDR1 and CDR2 are SNHLY and FYNNEI. Trimming cost V 3 bases and J 4 bases; bases outside gene matches: 7. DNA for the CDR3: TGTGCCAGCAGTGACCCTCGACAGGGGGGGTACGAGCAGTACTTC. Its protein product is CASSDPRQGGYEQYF.

This clonotype was detected ten times or more. Sequence at one end of the junction differs from germline and may be a read error. The V and J genes are TRBV5-5 and TRBJ1-1; D is unresolved. Germline CDR1 is SGHKS and CDR2 is YYEKEE (reference sequence). This CDR3 region has 14 residues. Here the CDR3 DNA reads TGTGCCAGCAGTTTGGAACCCCGAAGAACTGAAGCTTTCTTT. It encodes CASSLEPRRTEAFF.

V usage is TRBV6-5 and J usage is TRBJ2-3, with 15 bases identical to TRBD2. Germline loops: CDR1 MNHEY, CDR2 SVGAGI. The CDR3 spans 18 residues. Losses at the gene ends were 8 bases for V and 2 bases for J; bases not matched to a gene: 11. CDR3 in DNA: TGTGCCAGCCGCGGGACTAGCGGGGGGTCTAAATTCACAGATACGCAGTATTTT. It yields the protein CASRGTSGGSKFTDTQYF.

This clonotype was detected a few times. The chain combines TRBV4-1 with TRBJ1-5; D is unclear. The CDR3 has 14 residues. Germline-derived CDR1 and CDR2 are MGHRA and YSYEKL. The V end was cut by 4 bases, the J end by 1 base, with 8 bases between. CDR3: CASSPPGSNQPQHF. The CDR3 coding sequence is TGCGCCAGCAGCCCCCCGGGCAGCAATCAGCCCCAGCATTTT.

This clonotype was recorded at least ten times. This rearrangement joins TRBV15 to TRBJ2-3; 8 nucleotides match TRBD2. The J segment lost 6 bases and the V segment lost 5 bases, leaving 7 bases of the junction unmatched. The germline gives CDR1 LNHNV, CDR2 YYDKDF (reference sequence). The CDR3 extends over 14 amino acids. The CDR3 protein is CATSLASGWDTQYF. DNA of the CDR3: TGTGCCACCAGCCTCGCTAGCGGGTGGGATACGCAGTATTTT.

This chain joins TRBV2 and TRBJ2-1; possibly TRBD2 for D (7 bases). V gave up 1 base and J gave up 7 bases, with 14 bases separating them. This CDR3 contains 15 residues. Germline values: CDR1 SNHLY, CDR2 FYNNEI. The DNA of the CDR3 is TGTGCCAGCAGTGAAGAGAAGGGGGGGAAGAATGAGCAGTTCTTC. This translates into CASSEEKGGKNEQFF. The full variable domain, rest sourced from reference TRBV2 and TRBJ2-1, is EPEVTQTPSHQVTQMGQEVILRCVPISNHLYFYWYRQILGQKVEFLVSFYNNEISEKSEIFDDQFSVERPDGSNFTLKIRSTKLEDSAMYFCASSEEKGGKNEQFFGPGTRLTVL.

This chain uses TRBV5-6 with TRBJ1-2, with 7 nucleotides matching TRBD1. With 9 bases clipped from V and 7 bases from J, the junction kept 15 bases outside the gene matches. The CDR3 sequence is 14 residues long. Germline assignment: CDR1 SGHDT and CDR2 YYEEEE. DNA for the CDR3: TGTGCCAACTTTGGACAGGTCGCGATAGGTGGCTACACCTTC. This codes for CANFGQVAIGGYTF.

This clonotype was detected ten times or more. The rearrangement uses TRBV7-2 and TRBJ2-5, with D perhaps TRBD2 (7 bases). Germline V gives CDR1 SGHTA, CDR2 FQGNSA. Deletions cut 1 base from V and 3 bases from J, with 18 bases between. This CDR3 contains 17 residues. The CDR3 loop is CASSLVGAGDTEETQYF. DNA of the CDR3: TGTGCCAGCAGCTTAGTGGGGGCGGGGGACACCGAAGAGACCCAGTACTTC.

The V gene is TRBV2, the J gene TRBJ1-1, with TRBD1 as a possible D gene (6 bases). Germline lookup yields CDR1 SNHLY and CDR2 FYNNEI. Trimming stripped 10 bases from V and 7 bases from J, with 19 bases between. The CDR3 runs 13 residues. This CDR3 reads CAISGGGANEAFF. CDR3 DNA: TGTGCCATTTCTGGAGGGGGGGCCAATGAAGCTTTCTTT.

To note about this clonotype: The germline gene is not matched at one end of the junction; a read error may be the cause. CDR3 in DNA: TGCAGTGCTAGAGATTCGATAGACTTGAACACTGAAGCTTCCTTT. This sequence encodes CSARDSIDLNTEASF. The chain is built from TRBV20-1 and TRBJ1-1; D is uncertain. In germline, CDR1 is DFQATT, CDR2 SNEGSKA (reference sequence). This CDR3 is 15 amino acids long.

This clonotype was seen a handful of times. A read error may produce the germline difference seen at one junction end. The chain employs TRBV12-3 or TRBV12-4 and TRBJ2-1; the D gene is possibly TRBD2 (6 bases). The CDR3 runs to 15 residues. CDR3 sequence reads: CASSRELDSNNEQFF. CDR3 nucleotides: TGTGCCAGCAGCCGGGAGTTGGACTCCAACAATGAGCAGTTCTTC.

This rearrangement joins TRBV12-3 or TRBV12-4 to TRBJ2-1, with TRBD1 identical over 9 bases. Trimming removed 0 bases from V and 5 bases from J; junction bases left unmatched: 2. This CDR3 is built from 15 residues. CDR3 nucleotides: TGTGCCAGCAGTTTAGCAGACAGGGGGAACAATGAGCAGTTCTTC. It encodes CASSLADRGNNEQFF.

This clonotype was seen ten or more times. The V and J genes are TRBV7-2 and TRBJ2-1; 8 bases match TRBD2. Germline loops: CDR1 SGHTA, CDR2 FQGNSA. V was pared by 5 bases and J by 0 bases, with 9 bases of the junction left unmatched. CDR3 length: 17 amino acids. CDR3 nucleotides: TGTGCCAGCAGCCCCGGGGGCGGGGGGAGCTCCTACAATGAGCAGTTCTTC. Its protein is CASSPGGGGSSYNEQFF.

The chain carries TRBV6-5 and TRBJ2-5; 9 bases line up with TRBD2. Trimming took 0 bases from V and 5 from J; bases not matched to a gene: 7. Germline lookup yields CDR1 MNHEY and CDR2 SVGAGI. This CDR3 region has 16 residues. The DNA for the CDR3 is TGTGCCAGCAGTTACTCGAACGGCGGGGGGGTTGAGACCCAGTACTTC. Translated: CASSYSNGGGVETQYF.